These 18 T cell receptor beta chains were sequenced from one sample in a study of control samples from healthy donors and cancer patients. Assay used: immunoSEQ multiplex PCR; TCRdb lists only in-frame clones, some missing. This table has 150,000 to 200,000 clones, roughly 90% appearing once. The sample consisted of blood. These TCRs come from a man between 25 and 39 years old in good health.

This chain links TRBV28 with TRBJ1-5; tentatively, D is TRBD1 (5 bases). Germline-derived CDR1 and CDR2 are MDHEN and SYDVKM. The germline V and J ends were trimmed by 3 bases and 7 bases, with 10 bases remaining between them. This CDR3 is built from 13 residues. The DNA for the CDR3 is TGTGCCAGCAGTTTGCAGGGTGGCCAGCCCCAGCATTTT. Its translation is CASSLQGGQPQHF.

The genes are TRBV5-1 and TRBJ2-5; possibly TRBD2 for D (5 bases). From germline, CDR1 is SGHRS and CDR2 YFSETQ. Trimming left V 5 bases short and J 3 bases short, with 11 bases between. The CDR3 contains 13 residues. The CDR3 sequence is CASSPGVKETQYF. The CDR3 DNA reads TGCGCCAGCAGTCCCGGGGTGAAAGAGACCCAGTACTTC.

CDR3 region: CASSRNDRGSSYEQYF. Here the CDR3 DNA reads TGTGCCAGCAGCCGAAACGACAGGGGATCCTCCTACGAGCAGTACTTC. J is TRBJ2-7 and V is TRBV6-2 or TRBV6-3, with TRBD1 identical over 8 bases. With 6 bases clipped from V and 0 bases from J, the junction kept 10 bases outside the gene matches. This CDR3 region has 16 residues. Germline V CDR1 and CDR2: MNHEY, SVGEGT.

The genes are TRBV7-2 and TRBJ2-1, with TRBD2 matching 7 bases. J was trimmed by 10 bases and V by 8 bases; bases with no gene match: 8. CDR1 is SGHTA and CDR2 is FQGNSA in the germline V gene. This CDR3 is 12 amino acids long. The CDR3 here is CASFREAGEQFF. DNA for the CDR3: TGTGCCAGCTTCCGGGAGGCGGGGGAGCAGTTCTTC. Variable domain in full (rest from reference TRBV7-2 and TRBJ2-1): GAGVSQSPSNKVTEKGKDVELRCDPISGHTALYWYRQSLGQGLEFLIYFQGNSAPDKSGLPSDRFSAERTGGSVSTLTIQRTQQEDSAVYLCASFREAGEQFFGPGTRLTVL.

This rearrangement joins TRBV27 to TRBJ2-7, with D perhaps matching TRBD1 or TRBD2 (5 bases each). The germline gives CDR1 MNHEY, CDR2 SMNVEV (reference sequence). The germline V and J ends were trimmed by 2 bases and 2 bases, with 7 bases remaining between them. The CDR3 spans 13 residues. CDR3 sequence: CASSLGGPYEQYF. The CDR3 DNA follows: TGTGCCAGCAGTTTAGGGGGACCCTACGAGCAGTACTTC.

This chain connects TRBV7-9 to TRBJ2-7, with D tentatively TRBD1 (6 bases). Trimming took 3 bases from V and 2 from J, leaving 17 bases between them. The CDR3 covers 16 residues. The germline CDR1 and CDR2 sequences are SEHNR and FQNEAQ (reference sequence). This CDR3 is CASSFFQGTGPYEQYF. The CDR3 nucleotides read TGTGCCAGCAGCTTTTTCCAGGGGACGGGTCCCTACGAGCAGTACTTC.

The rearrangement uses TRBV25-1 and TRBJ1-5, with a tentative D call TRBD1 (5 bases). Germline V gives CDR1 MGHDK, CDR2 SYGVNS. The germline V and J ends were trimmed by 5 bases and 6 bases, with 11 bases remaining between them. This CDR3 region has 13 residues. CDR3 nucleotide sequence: TGTGCCAGCAGTCAGGGTTTAGGTCAGCCCCAGCATTTT. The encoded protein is CASSQGLGQPQHF.

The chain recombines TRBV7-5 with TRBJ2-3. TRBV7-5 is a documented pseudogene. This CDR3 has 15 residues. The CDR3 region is CVRSRRTHSTDTQYF. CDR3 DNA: TGTGTCAGAAGCCGGCGGACGCATAGCACAGATACGCAGTATTTT.

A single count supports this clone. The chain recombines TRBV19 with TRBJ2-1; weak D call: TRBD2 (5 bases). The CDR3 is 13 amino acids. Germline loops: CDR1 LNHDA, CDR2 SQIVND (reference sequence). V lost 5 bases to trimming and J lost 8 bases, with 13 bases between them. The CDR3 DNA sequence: TGTGCCAGTAGTCGCACTAGGAACGATGAGCAGTTCTTC. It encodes CASSRTRNDEQFF.

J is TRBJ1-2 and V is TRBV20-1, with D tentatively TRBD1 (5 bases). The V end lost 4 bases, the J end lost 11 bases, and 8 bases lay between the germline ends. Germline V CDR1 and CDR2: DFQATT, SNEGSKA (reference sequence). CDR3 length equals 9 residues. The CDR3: CSAKGVYTF. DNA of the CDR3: TGCAGTGCTAAAGGGGTATACACCTTC.

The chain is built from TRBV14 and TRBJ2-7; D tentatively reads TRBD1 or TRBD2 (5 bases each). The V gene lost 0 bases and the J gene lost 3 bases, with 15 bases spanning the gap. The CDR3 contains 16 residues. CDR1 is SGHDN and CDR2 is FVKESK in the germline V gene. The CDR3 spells CASSQDRRDPDYEQYF. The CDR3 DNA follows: TGTGCCAGCAGCCAAGATCGTCGGGACCCCGACTACGAGCAGTACTTC.

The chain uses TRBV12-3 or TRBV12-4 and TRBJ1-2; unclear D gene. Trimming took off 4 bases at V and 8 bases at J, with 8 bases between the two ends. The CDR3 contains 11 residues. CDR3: CASSYRGGYTF. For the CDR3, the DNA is TGTGCCAGCAGTTATAGAGGCGGCTACACCTTC.

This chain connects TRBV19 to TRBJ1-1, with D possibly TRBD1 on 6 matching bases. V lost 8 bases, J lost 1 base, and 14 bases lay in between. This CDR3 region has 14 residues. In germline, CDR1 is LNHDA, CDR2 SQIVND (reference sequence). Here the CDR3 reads CASLQGEGNTEAFF. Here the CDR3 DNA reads TGTGCCAGTTTACAGGGAGAAGGGAACACTGAAGCTTTCTTT.

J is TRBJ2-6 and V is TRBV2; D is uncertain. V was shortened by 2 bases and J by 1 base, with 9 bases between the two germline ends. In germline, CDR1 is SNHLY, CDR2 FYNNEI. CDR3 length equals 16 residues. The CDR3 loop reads CASSESRRSGANVLTF. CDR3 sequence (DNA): TGTGCCAGCAGTGAATCGCGGCGTTCTGGGGCCAACGTCCTGACTTTC.

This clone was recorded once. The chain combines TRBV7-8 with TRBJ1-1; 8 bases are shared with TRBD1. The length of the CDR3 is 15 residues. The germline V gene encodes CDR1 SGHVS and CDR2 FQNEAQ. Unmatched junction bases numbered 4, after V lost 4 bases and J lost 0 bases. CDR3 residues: CASSYTQGVNTEAFF. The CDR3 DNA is TGTGCCAGCAGCTATACACAGGGGGTGAACACTGAAGCTTTCTTT.

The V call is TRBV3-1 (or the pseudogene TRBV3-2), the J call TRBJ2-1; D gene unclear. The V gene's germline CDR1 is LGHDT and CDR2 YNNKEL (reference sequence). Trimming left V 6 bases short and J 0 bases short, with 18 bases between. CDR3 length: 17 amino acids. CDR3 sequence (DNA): TGTGCCAGCAGTCTTACTTCTGTTTTCAGCTCCTACAATGAGCAGTTCTTC. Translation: CASSLTSVFSSYNEQFF.

CDR3 DNA: TGTGCCAGCAGCCTGACAGGGAACGAGCAGTACTTC. Its translation is CASSLTGNEQYF. The rearrangement joins TRBV5-4 to TRBJ2-7; 7 bases fit TRBD1. The CDR3 has 12 amino acids. Per the germline V gene, CDR1 is SGHNT and CDR2 is YYREEE (reference sequence). V was pared by 4 bases and J by 5 bases, with 3 bases of the junction left unmatched.

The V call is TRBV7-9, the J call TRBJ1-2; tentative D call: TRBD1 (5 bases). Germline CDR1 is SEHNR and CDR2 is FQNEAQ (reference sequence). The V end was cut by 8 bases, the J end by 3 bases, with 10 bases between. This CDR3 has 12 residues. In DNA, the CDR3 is TGTGCCAGCTCACGGGGGGACTATGGCTACACCTTC. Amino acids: CASSRGDYGYTF.